The 27 T cell receptor beta chains below come from one sample, sequenced in a study of blood T cell repertoires in COVID-19. Using immunoSEQ multiplex PCR, the repertoire was profiled, and TCRdb retains in-frame clones only, with some absent. This repertoire shows roughly 92,000 clones, over 75% found once; its top ten account for 7.4%. Material for sequencing was peripheral blood. Receptors originate from a human donor with acute or convalescent COVID-19. The donor label of this sample is uncertain.

The chain links TRBV7-6 to TRBJ2-3, with 10 bases lining up with TRBD1. Looked up from germline, CDR1 is SGHVS and CDR2 is FNYEAQ. The CDR3 is made up of 16 amino acids. The ends lost 4 bases at V and 0 bases at J; junction bases unmatched: 4. DNA for the CDR3: TGTGCCAGCAGCTACGACAGGGGGCCGAGCACAGATACGCAGTATTTT. This sequence encodes CASSYDRGPSTDTQYF.

This chain uses TRBV5-6 with TRBJ1-2; 11 bases align to TRBD1. With 1 base clipped from V and 7 bases from J, the junction kept 12 bases outside the gene matches. This CDR3 comprises 17 residues. Germline V lookup: CDR1 SGHDT, CDR2 YYEEEE. The CDR3 reads CASSLRRGQGAPGGYTF. For the CDR3, the DNA is TGTGCCAGCAGCTTGCGGCGAGGACAGGGGGCGCCGGGTGGCTACACCTTC.

The V and J genes are TRBV5-1 and TRBJ2-3; 7 bases are a match to TRBD2. CDR1 is SGHRS, CDR2 YFSETQ, per germline. The CDR3 is 14 residues long. The V and J ends lost 7 bases and 5 bases, in that order; junction bases with no gene match: 10. The CDR3 DNA is TGCGCCAGCCGCCGGGCGGGGGAGGTAGATACGCAGTATTTT. As protein: CASRRAGEVDTQYF.

This clone appeared a few times. This chain links TRBV4-3 with TRBJ1-2; possibly TRBD1 for D (5 bases). Germline loops: CDR1 LGHNA, CDR2 YSLEER. Trimming cost V 1 base and J 4 bases, with 16 bases left between them. This CDR3 comprises 16 residues. The CDR3, as DNA: TGCGCCAGCAGCCAAGCCCGGACACCCGAGTTCTATGGCTACACCTTC. Amino acid sequence: CASSQARTPEFYGYTF.

The chain couples TRBV7-9 to TRBJ1-4; D remains ambiguous. V was pared by 5 bases and J by 5 bases, with 12 bases between. CDR1 and CDR2 from the germline V gene are SEHNR and FQNEAQ (reference sequence). CDR3 length: 14 amino acids. DNA of the CDR3: TGTGCCAGCAGCCCAGGCTTGGAAAATGAAAAACTGTTTTTT. The encoded protein is CASSPGLENEKLFF.

The CDR3 DNA follows: TGTGCCAGCAGCTCCCGGGGGGGCCAAGCTTACAATGAGCAGTTCTTC. Its protein is CASSSRGGQAYNEQFF. The rearrangement joins TRBV13 to TRBJ2-1; 8 bases agree with TRBD2. After removal of 4 bases from V and 4 bases from J, the junction contained 9 bases not matched to a gene. Per the germline V gene, CDR1 is PRHDT and CDR2 is FYEKMQ (reference sequence). The CDR3 length is 16 residues. Together with reference TRBV13 and TRBJ2-1, the CDR3 gives the full variable domain: AAGVIQSPRHLIKEKRETATLKCYPIPRHDTVYWYQQGPGQDPQFLISFYEKMQSDKGSIPDRFSAQQFSDYHSELNMSSLELGDSALYFCASSSRGGQAYNEQFFGPGTRLTVL.

The gene calls are TRBV7-9 and TRBJ2-6; D unresolved. The CDR3 is 15 residues long. Per the germline V gene, CDR1 is SEHNR and CDR2 is FQNEAQ (reference sequence). With 3 bases removed from V and 4 bases from J, the gap between germline ends came to 10 bases. CDR3 amino acids: CASSFDTAGANVLTF. For the CDR3, the DNA is TGTGCCAGCAGCTTCGACACCGCCGGGGCCAACGTCCTGACTTTC.

The V call is TRBV13, the J call TRBJ2-1, with D hard to call. V dropped 4 bases and J dropped 9 bases, with 10 bases sitting between them. This CDR3 contains 12 residues. Germline assignment: CDR1 PRHDT and CDR2 FYEKMQ (reference sequence). The CDR3 loop is CASSSLLGEQFF. The CDR3 DNA reads as TGTGCCAGCAGCTCCCTTCTAGGTGAGCAGTTCTTC.

The gene calls are TRBV7-9 and TRBJ2-7; D ambiguous. The CDR3 contains 12 residues. Trimming pared 5 bases from V and 5 bases from J, leaving 10 bases between. Germline V CDR1 and CDR2: SEHNR, FQNEAQ (reference sequence). CDR3 residues: CASSLLNDEQYF. CDR3 nucleotides: TGTGCCAGCAGCCTACTTAACGACGAGCAGTACTTC.

The chain carries TRBV5-1 and TRBJ1-6; no definite D call. The CDR3 is 15 amino acids. CDR1 is SGHRS and CDR2 is YFSETQ in the germline V gene. Between the trimmed V and J ends, which lost 0 bases and 10 bases, there was a span of 14 bases. DNA of the CDR3: TGCGCCAGCAGCTTGGCTCAGGCCCATGGATCACCCCTCCACTTT. It specifies CASSLAQAHGSPLHF. Full variable domain (rest looked up from reference TRBV5-1 and TRBJ1-6): KAGVTQTPRYLIKTRGQQVTLSCSPISGHRSVSWYQQTPGQGLQFLFEYFSETQRNKGNFPGRFSGRQFSNSRSEMNVSTLELGDSALYLCASSLAQAHGSPLHFGNGTRLTVT.

CDR3 bases: TGTGCCAGCAGTTCTAGAGGACAGGTCCAAGAGACCCAGTACTTC. Its translation is CASSSRGQVQETQYF. This sequence joins TRBV2 and TRBJ2-5, with TRBD1 identical over 7 bases. J was trimmed by 1 base and V by 5 bases; bases with no gene match: 7. This CDR3 spans 15 amino acids. Germline V gives CDR1 SNHLY, CDR2 FYNNEI.

A word on this clone: One end of the junction fails to match germline, which may point to a read error. The rearrangement uses TRBV7-7 and TRBJ2-3; 8 bases match TRBD1. Germline CDR1 is SSHAT and CDR2 is FNYEAQ (reference sequence). This CDR3 comprises 16 residues. The CDR3 loop is CASILFRQGYTDTQYF. The CDR3 DNA is TGTGCTAGCATCCTCTTCAGACAGGGGTACACAGATACGCAGTATTTT.

J is TRBJ1-2 and V is TRBV28; D gene ambiguous. The V gene lost 2 bases and the J gene lost 0 bases, with 7 bases spanning the gap. The CDR3 runs 14 residues. Germline V gene data show CDR1 as MDHEN and CDR2 as SYDVKM. CDR3 sequence reads: CASSLKRPNYGYTF. The CDR3, as DNA: TGTGCCAGCAGTTTAAAGAGGCCTAACTATGGCTACACCTTC.

The chain employs TRBV5-1 and TRBJ1-1, with D possibly TRBD1 on 5 matching bases. V was shortened by 0 bases and J by 0 bases, with 15 bases between the two germline ends. Germline CDR1 and CDR2: SGHRS and YFSETQ. CDR3 length equals 17 residues. Here the CDR3 reads CASSLASGNFMNTEAFF. For the CDR3, the DNA is TGCGCCAGCAGCTTGGCGTCAGGGAATTTCATGAACACTGAAGCTTTCTTT.

This clone was seen just once. This chain connects TRBV9 to TRBJ2-2; D gene ambiguous. Trimming stripped 3 bases from V and 2 bases from J, with 5 bases between. Looked up from germline, CDR1 is SGDLS and CDR2 is YYNGEE. CDR3 length: 13 residues. CDR3 in amino acids: CASSAQNTGELFF. In DNA form, the CDR3 reads TGTGCCAGCAGCGCCCAAAACACCGGGGAGCTGTTTTTT.

The chain combines TRBV29-1 with TRBJ1-2, with D unclear. This CDR3 has 14 amino acids. V lost 4 bases, J lost 7 bases, and 19 bases lay in between. Germline V gives CDR1 SQVTM, CDR2 ANQGSEA. Here the CDR3 DNA reads TGCAGCGTTGTAAGTGACACTGGTATGTCTGGCTACACCTTC. Residues: CSVVSDTGMSGYTF.

V usage is TRBV4-1 and J usage is TRBJ2-1; no firm D call. Trimming left V 1 base short and J 7 bases short, with 17 bases between. From germline, CDR1 is MGHRA and CDR2 YSYEKL. The CDR3 length is 16 residues. The CDR3 DNA is TGCGCCAGCAGCCAAGGTATCACTTCCCCCCGGAATGAGCAGTTCTTC. Residues: CASSQGITSPRNEQFF.

The chain recombines TRBV18 with TRBJ1-1; D possibly corresponds to TRBD1 (6 bases). In germline, CDR1 is KGHSH, CDR2 LQKENI. The CDR3 extends over 15 amino acids. V lost 3 bases and J 6 bases, leaving 17 bases between the germline ends. The CDR3 nucleotides read TGTGCCAGCTCACCCGACGGGACACCGAGGGCTGAAGCTTTCTTT. Protein sequence: CASSPDGTPRAEAFF.

This clone has just one count. The V call is TRBV20-1, the J call TRBJ2-7, with a weak D call TRBD1 (5 bases). The germline V gene encodes CDR1 DFQATT and CDR2 SNEGSKA (reference sequence). Trimming stripped 3 bases from V and 0 bases from J, with 18 bases between. The CDR3 is 16 amino acids. This chain's CDR3 is CSASAGATRSSYEQYF. The CDR3 nucleotides are TGCAGTGCTAGTGCTGGGGCAACCCGAAGCTCCTACGAGCAGTACTTC.

This sequence joins TRBV19 and TRBJ2-1; 7 nucleotides line up with TRBD2. V dropped 3 bases and J dropped 8; count of bases not matched to a gene: 10. This CDR3 is 15 amino acids long. Germline V gene lookup returns CDR1 LNHDA and CDR2 SQIVND (reference sequence). The CDR3: CASSIGGRDGDEQFF. Written as DNA, the CDR3 is TGTGCCAGTAGTATTGGGGGGAGGGATGGCGATGAGCAGTTCTTC.

The V call is TRBV27, the J call TRBJ2-1; D unresolved. Looked up from germline, CDR1 is MNHEY and CDR2 is SMNVEV (reference sequence). This CDR3 spans 15 amino acids. V lost 6 bases and J lost 0, with 12 bases in between. The CDR3 nucleotides read TGTGCCAGCAGCACCTCTGCGAGCTCCTACAATGAGCAGTTCTTC. It codes for CASSTSASSYNEQFF.

Remarks on this clone: Other DNA sequences from this sample encode an identical CDR3 as well. The CDR3 DNA is TGTGCCACCAGTGATCGGGGATATCAGCCCCAGCATTTT. Its translation: CATSDRGYQPQHF. The chain employs TRBV24-1 and TRBJ1-5; unclear D gene. Germline CDR1 is KGHDR and CDR2 is SFDVKD. The V end was cut by 3 bases, the J end by 5 bases, with 7 bases between. This CDR3 has 13 residues.

The J gene is TRBJ2-1, the V gene TRBV7-2; weak D call: TRBD1 (6 bases). CDR1 is SGHTA and CDR2 is FQGNSA in the germline V gene. V was pared by 2 bases and J by 6 bases, with 8 bases between. The CDR3 sequence is 13 residues long. The CDR3 spells CASSLLRGNEQFF. CDR3 nucleotides: TGTGCCAGCAGCTTACTCAGGGGCAATGAGCAGTTCTTC.

The chain employs TRBV6-5 and TRBJ1-1; D not resolved. The CDR3 is 12 amino acids. Germline CDR1 is MNHEY and CDR2 is SVGAGI. Trimming cost V 11 bases and J 5 bases, with 15 bases left between them. The DNA of the CDR3 is TGTGCCGTTCAGGTTTCGACGACTGAAGCTTTCTTT. Encoded protein: CAVQVSTTEAFF.

V is TRBV28 and J is TRBJ1-2; 12 nucleotides align to TRBD1. There are 18 residues in the CDR3. Germline CDR1 MDHEN, CDR2 SYDVKM. The junction had 10 bases not matched to a gene; V was cut back by 2 bases and J by 3 bases. The CDR3 loop reads CASSLAGTGGRGDYGYTF. The DNA for the CDR3 is TGTGCCAGCAGTTTAGCTGGGACAGGGGGCCGCGGGGACTATGGCTACACCTTC.

The rearrangement joins TRBV2 to TRBJ2-5; 11 bases match TRBD2. CDR1 SNHLY and CDR2 FYNNEI come from the germline V gene. The CDR3 sequence is 17 residues long. Germline trimming cut 4 bases from V and 2 bases from J; bases unmatched to any gene: 9. In nucleotides, the CDR3 is TGTGCCAGCAGTGTAGGATTGTCTAGCGGGGGGCAAGAGACCCAGTACTTC. This translates into CASSVGLSSGGQETQYF.

The chain uses TRBV15 and TRBJ1-1; no definite D call. The CDR3 contains 15 residues. The germline V gene encodes CDR1 LNHNV and CDR2 YYDKDF (reference sequence). V lost 0 bases to trimming and J lost 1 base, with 9 bases between them. CDR3 in amino acids: CATSRDPGSNTEAFF. CDR3 sequence (DNA): TGTGCCACCAGCAGAGACCCGGGGTCGAACACTGAAGCTTTCTTT.